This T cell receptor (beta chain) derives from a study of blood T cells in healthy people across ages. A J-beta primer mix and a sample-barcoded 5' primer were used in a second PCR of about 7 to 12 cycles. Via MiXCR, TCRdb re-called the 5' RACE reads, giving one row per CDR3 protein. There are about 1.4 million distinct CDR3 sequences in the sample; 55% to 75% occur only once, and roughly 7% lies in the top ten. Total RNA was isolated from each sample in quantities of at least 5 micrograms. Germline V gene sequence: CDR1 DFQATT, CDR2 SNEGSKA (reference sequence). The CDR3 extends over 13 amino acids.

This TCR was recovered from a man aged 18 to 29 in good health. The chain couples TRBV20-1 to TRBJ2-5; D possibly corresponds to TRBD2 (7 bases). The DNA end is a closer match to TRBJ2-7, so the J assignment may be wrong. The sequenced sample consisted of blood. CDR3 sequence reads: CSASKGGPYEQYF. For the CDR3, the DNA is TGCAGTGCGTCTAAGGGGGGGCCCTACGAGCAGTACTTC.